What follows are 19 T cell receptor beta chains derived from one specimen sequenced in a study of CD8+CD57+ T cells in acquired aplastic anemia. For CDR3 and TCR beta VDJ profiling, genomic DNA was the template used. TCRdb analysed the reads with MiXCR anew, one entry per CDR3 protein. The table has about 190,000 distinct CDR3 sequences, roughly half seen once. The sample comprised sorted CD4+, CD8+, or CD8+CD57+ T cells (not recorded which) from PBMCs. All receptors derive from a human donor in good health, serving as a control.

Concerning this clonotype itself: Its ends do not fully match the called genes, so a read error is possible. The chain links TRBV7-2 to TRBJ1-2; D is possibly TRBD1 (5 bases). CDR1 and CDR2 (germline): SGHTA, FQGNSA. The CDR3 contains 15 residues. The DNA for the CDR3 is TGTGCCAGCAGCCAAGACATAGGACAACAAGAGACCCAGAACTTC. Amino acids: CASSQDIGQQETQNF.

As concerns this clonotype: The missing conserved phenylalanine or tryptophan at the end of this CDR3 makes a read error likely. Because the CDR3's place on the DNA is in doubt, the DNA is left out and the CDR3 is given as listed by TCRdb. CDR3: CASSTGTG. The chain recombines TRBV7-9 with TRBJ1-4; the table's D call, TRBD1, has no DNA check behind it. From germline, CDR1 is SEHNR and CDR2 FQNEAQ (reference sequence). The CDR3 spans 8 amino acids, including both terminal residues.

The CDR3 here is CSVGGSHTEAFF. Here the CDR3 DNA reads TGCAGCGTTGGTGGGTCCCACACTGAAGCTTTCTTT. The V gene is TRBV29-1, the J gene TRBJ1-1; unclear D gene. Germline V gives CDR1 SQVTM, CDR2 ANQGSEA. Trimming removed 4 bases at V and 3 bases at J, with 9 bases between. The CDR3 has 12 amino acids.

This chain connects TRBV20-1 to TRBJ2-3; D is undetermined. This CDR3 spans 13 amino acids. From germline, CDR1 is DFQATT and CDR2 SNEGSKA (reference sequence). V was clipped by 2 bases and J by 6 bases, with 12 bases between them. DNA for the CDR3: TGCAGTGCTAGATTTAGCCTCGCGGATACGCAGTATTTT. Its translation is CSARFSLADTQYF.

This clonotype occurred a few times. The chain recombines TRBV6-5 with TRBJ2-1, with a tentative D call TRBD1 (6 bases). CDR1 and CDR2 (germline): MNHEY, SVGAGI. The CDR3 has 11 residues. Trimming left V 0 bases short and J 16 bases short, with 10 bases between. This CDR3 reads CASSYSRTAFF. CDR3 bases: TGTGCCAGCAGTTACTCGAGGACAGCTTTCTTC.

The genes are TRBV2 and TRBJ2-3; 10 bases align to TRBD2. J gave up 7 bases and V 6 bases, and 7 bases lay outside the gene matches. CDR1 and CDR2 (germline): SNHLY, FYNNEI. The CDR3 sequence is 14 residues long. CDR3 coding DNA: TGTGCCAGCAGCATCAGCGGGGGGGTGTATACGCAGTATTTT. Its protein is CASSISGGVYTQYF.

The chain uses TRBV24-1 and TRBJ2-5, with TRBD1 identical over 7 bases. This CDR3 comprises 15 residues. CDR1 is KGHDR and CDR2 is SFDVKD in the germline V gene. V was pared by 6 bases and J by 0 bases, with 6 bases of the junction left unmatched. For the CDR3, the DNA is TGTGCCACCAGTACAGGGGATGGGGACCAAGAGACCCAGTACTTC. This encodes CATSTGDGDQETQYF.

The chain employs TRBV20-1 and TRBJ2-7; 10 bases fit TRBD1. This CDR3 comprises 16 residues. The germline CDR1 and CDR2 sequences are DFQATT and SNEGSKA (reference sequence). Trimming at V came to 0 bases and at J to 2 bases, leaving 7 bases not matched to a gene. The CDR3 bases are TGCAGTGCTAGAGACCAGACAGGGGGCGAGACCTACGAGCAGTACTTC. Its protein is CSARDQTGGETYEQYF.

The chain carries TRBV7-3 and TRBJ1-2; D possibly corresponds to TRBD1 (5 bases). Trimming pared 6 bases from V and 8 bases from J, leaving 16 bases between. Germline V gene sequence: CDR1 SGHTA, CDR2 FQGTGA. The CDR3 covers 13 residues. The CDR3 is CASSFQGVGGYTF. CDR3 bases: TGTGCCAGCAGTTTTCAGGGAGTAGGGGGCTACACCTTC.

The chain carries TRBV10-2 and TRBJ2-1, with D tentatively TRBD2 (6 bases). V was trimmed by 6 bases and J by 0 bases, leaving 18 bases between them. The CDR3 length is 17 residues. Germline-derived CDR1 and CDR2 are WSHSY and SAAADI. The CDR3 coding sequence is TGCGCCAGCAGGAGGACGGGGGAGCGTAGCTCCTACAATGAGCAGTTCTTC. As protein: CASRRTGERSSYNEQFF.

The CDR3 DNA reads TGCGCCAGCAGTGGAGGGGACGGCTATAATTCACCCCTCCACTTT. Translated: CASSGGDGYNSPLHF. The rearrangement links TRBV10-2 to TRBJ1-6, with D maybe TRBD1 (5 bases). The CDR3 spans 15 residues. The V end lost 4 bases, the J end lost 3 bases, and 10 bases lay between the germline ends. The germline V gene encodes CDR1 WSHSY and CDR2 SAAADI.

The chain is built from TRBV29-1 and TRBJ1-2; no definite D call. There are 11 residues in the CDR3. Germline assignment: CDR1 SQVTM and CDR2 ANQGSEA. Trimming shortened V by 3 bases and J by 8 bases, and 10 bases separated the two germline ends. The chain's CDR3 is CSVEKGVGYTF. In DNA, the CDR3 is TGCAGCGTTGAGAAAGGTGTCGGCTACACCTTC.

This chain links TRBV5-8 with TRBJ2-2; D is uncertain. The CDR3 has 13 residues. Trimming removed 2 bases at V and 7 bases at J, with 9 bases between. Germline V gives CDR1 SGHTS, CDR2 YDEGEE. For the CDR3, the DNA is TGTGCCAGCAGCTTAGGTTGGGGCGGGGAGCTGTTTTTT. Protein sequence: CASSLGWGGELFF.

This clonotype occurred many times. This chain connects TRBV7-2 to TRBJ1-1; TRBD1 agrees at 7 bases. V shed 7 bases and J 2 bases; nucleotides not matched to a gene: 4. The CDR3 has 13 amino acids. Germline CDR1 reads SGHTA; CDR2 reads FQGNSA. CDR3 sequence (DNA): TGTGCCAGCAAACAGGGGCTCAACACTGAAGCTTTCTTT. Translation: CASKQGLNTEAFF.

In this sample, this clonotype turned up a few times. The chain combines TRBV2 with TRBJ1-6, with a tentative D call TRBD1 (5 bases). Trimming stripped 7 bases from V and 5 bases from J, with 12 bases between. CDR3 length equals 14 residues. The germline V gene has CDR1 SNHLY and CDR2 FYNNEI. CDR3 coding DNA: TGTGCCAGCAATAGGCAGGGTAATAATTCACCCCTCCACTTT. It translates to CASNRQGNNSPLHF.

Comments on this clonotype: This may stem from a read error, because a much larger clone lies one nucleotide away. The rearrangement joins TRBV6-2 or TRBV6-3 to TRBJ1-1, with D unclear. The germline V gene encodes CDR1 MNHEY and CDR2 SVGEGT. The CDR3 spans 14 residues. The DNA for the CDR3 is TGTGCCATCAGTCCCGACATGCCGAACACTGAAGCTTTCTTT. This encodes CAISPDMPNTEAFF.

V is TRBV9 and J is TRBJ2-5; TRBD1 agrees at 7 bases. Matching the DNA end better, TRBJ2-1 makes the J call doubtful. This CDR3 has 18 amino acids. The germline V gene has CDR1 SGDLS and CDR2 YYNGEE. CDR3 nucleotide sequence: TGTGCCAGCAGCGTACACTCACAAACAGGGGTTCGGAGCAATGAGCAGTTCTTC. It yields the protein CASSVHSQTGVRSNEQFF.

In its sample, this clonotype was seen once. The chain has TRBV2 and TRBJ2-7; D might be TRBD1 (6 bases). V lost 7 bases, J lost 5 bases, and 18 bases lay in between. The CDR3 runs to 14 residues. Germline loops: CDR1 SNHLY, CDR2 FYNNEI. CDR3 in amino acids: CASMIGTRRNEQYF. CDR3 in DNA: TGTGCCAGCATGATCGGGACACGAAGGAACGAGCAGTACTTC.

This clonotype has at least ten counts. The chain carries TRBV5-1 and TRBJ2-2; D call uncertain. The CDR3 has 15 residues. Between the trimmed V and J ends, which lost 1 base and 1 base, there was a span of 8 bases. From germline, CDR1 is SGHRS and CDR2 YFSETQ. CDR3 DNA sequence: TGCGCCAGCAGCTTGTATCATAGGAACACCGGGGAGCTGTTTTTT. Translating gives CASSLYHRNTGELFF.